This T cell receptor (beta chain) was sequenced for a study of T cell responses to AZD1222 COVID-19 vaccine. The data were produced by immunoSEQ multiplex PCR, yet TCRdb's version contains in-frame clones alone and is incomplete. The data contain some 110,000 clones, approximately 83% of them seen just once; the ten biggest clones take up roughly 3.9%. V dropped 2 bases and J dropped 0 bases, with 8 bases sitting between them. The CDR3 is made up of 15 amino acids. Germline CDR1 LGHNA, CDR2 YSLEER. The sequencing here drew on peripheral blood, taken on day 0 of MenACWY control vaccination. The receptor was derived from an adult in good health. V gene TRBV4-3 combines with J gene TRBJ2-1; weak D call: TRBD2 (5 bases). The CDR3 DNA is TGCGCCAGCAGCCAATACGGACTCTCCTACAATGAGCAGTTCTTC. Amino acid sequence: CASSQYGLSYNEQFF.